These T cell receptor beta chains were read from a single sample in a study of cytomegalovirus exposure and HLA in healthy donors. Sequenced by immunoSEQ multiplex PCR; TCRdb stores in-frame clones only, minus some. The sample yields about 120,000 clones, about 84% seen once. The material sequenced was PBMCs. The receptors shown here come from a woman aged 30 to 39 in good health and CMV-seronegative. The CDR3 runs from the conserved cysteine through the conserved F or W. D genes are given only for firm matches. The size field is filled for only some rows; it gives once, few, many or a size class.

V	size	J	D	DNA	CDR3
TRBV12-2	.	TRBJ2-1	.	TGTGCAAGTCGCTCGACTAGCGGGGCCTCCTACAATGAGCAGTTCTTC	CASRSTSGASYNEQFF
TRBV5-1	.	TRBJ2-3	TRBD2	TGCGCCAGCAGCTCGGGGGGGACTACGAGCACAGATACGCAGTATTTT	CASSSGGTTSTDTQYF
TRBV6-6	.	TRBJ1-6	TRBD1	TGTGCCAGCAGTTACCCGAACAGGGGGGTATATTCACCCCTCCACTTT	CASSYPNRGVYSPLHF
TRBV2	.	TRBJ1-2	.	TGTGCCAGCAGTGACCCCCGACAGAACTATGGCTACACCTTC	CASSDPRQNYGYTF
TRBV6-5	.	TRBJ1-1	TRBD1	TGTGCCAGCAGTCGGACAGGGTTCACTGAAGCTTTCTTT	CASSRTGFTEAFF
TRBV4-3	.	TRBJ1-6	TRBD1	TGCGCCAGCAGCGGACGGGACAGGGGAAGTTCACCCCTCCACTTT	CASSGRDRGSSPLHF
TRBV6-5	.	TRBJ2-2	.	TGTGCCAGCAGGACAGACGGAGAGCTGTTTTTT	CASRTDGELFF
TRBV5-1	.	TRBJ2-7	.	TGCGCCAGCAGCTTGGCCGAAGGGAGCTCCTACGAGCAGTACTTC	CASSLAEGSSYEQYF
TRBV19	.	TRBJ1-5	TRBD1	TGTGCCAGTAGTCCTATGCCGGACAGGGGGCTCCGCATCAATCAGCCCCAGCATTTT	CASSPMPDRGLRINQPQHF
TRBV6-4	.	TRBJ2-3	TRBD2	TGTGCCAGCAGTGAGACTAGCGGGGGGGCAGATACGCAGTATTTT	CASSETSGGADTQYF
TRBV7-9	once	TRBJ2-5	.	TGTGCCAGCAGCTTCCTGAGTTCCGGGGAGACCCAGTACTTC	CASSFLSSGETQYF
TRBV2	.	TRBJ1-1	.	TGTGCCAGCAGTGAAGCGGCGGGTTTCGGAACTGAAGCTTTCTTT	CASSEAAGFGTEAFF
TRBV5-6	.	TRBJ1-4	.	TGTGCCAGCAGTCGGGACATCGGGGGGAATGAAAAACTGTTTTTT	CASSRDIGGNEKLFF
TRBV2	.	TRBJ2-7	.	TGTGCCAGCAGTTTTTCGTGGCAGGGCTCCTACGAGCAGTACTTC	CASSFSWQGSYEQYF
TRBV7-2	once	TRBJ2-7	.	TGTGCCAGCAGTTCACTACTCTCCTACGAGCAGTACTTC	CASSSLLSYEQYF
TRBV9	.	TRBJ2-1	TRBD2	TGTGCCAGCAGCGTAGTTAGTGCGGGGGGAGGTGAGCAGTTCTTC	CASSVVSAGGGEQFF
TRBV19	.	TRBJ1-6	.	TGTGCCAGTAGTATACTCCAGGACTATAATTCACCCCTCCACTTT	CASSILQDYNSPLHF
TRBV10-3	.	TRBJ2-7	TRBD2	TGTGCCAAGAATGAGGGCGGGGGATTCCACGAGCAGTACTTC	CAKNEGGGFHEQYF
TRBV30	.	TRBJ1-4	.	TGTGCCTGCAACAGCGGCCCTAATGAAAAACTGTTTTTT	CACNSGPNEKLFF
TRBV27	.	TRBJ1-1	.	TGTGCCAGCAGTTTTAAGGGGACAGAAGCTTTCTTT	CASSFKGTEAFF
TRBV5-1	.	TRBJ2-2	TRBD2	TGCGCCAGCAGCTCACTTCGGGGGGAGGTACCCGGGGAGCTGTTTTTT	CASSSLRGEVPGELFF
TRBV5-1	.	TRBJ1-1	.	TGCGCCAGCAGCTCCCCGGTGAACACTGAAGCTTTCTTT	CASSSPVNTEAFF
TRBV9	.	TRBJ2-1	.	TGTGCCAGCAGCTCCCACAGGGTTGGTGAGCAGTTCTTC	CASSSHRVGEQFF
TRBV2	.	TRBJ1-1	.	TGTGCCAGCAGAGTGGACAGTGGGGGCACTGAAGCTTTCTTT	CASRVDSGGTEAFF
TRBV4-3	.	TRBJ1-6	TRBD1	TGCGCCAGCAGCCAAGAGGGGGACAGGGAGATGGGAAATTCACCCCTCCACTTT	CASSQEGDREMGNSPLHF
TRBV7-6	.	TRBJ1-1	.	TGTGCCAGCAGCAGAGGAGGACTAAGGGCGGAGAACACTGAAGCTTTCTTT	CASSRGGLRAENTEAFF
TRBV12-5	few	TRBJ1-5	.	TGTGCTAGTGGAACGGGGTTTCAGCCCCAGCATTTT	CASGTGFQPQHF
TRBV6-5	.	TRBJ2-7	.	TGTGCCAGCAGTCCCGGAGGGACAGCTAACGAGCAGTACTTC	CASSPGGTANEQYF
TRBV6-1	.	TRBJ2-1	.	TGTGCCAGCAGAGAGTCCTACAATGAGCAGTTCTTC	CASRESYNEQFF
TRBV7-9	.	TRBJ2-3	.	TGTGCCAGCAGCTTCTCTAGCACAACGCAGTATTTT	CASSFSSTTQYF
TRBV6-5	once	TRBJ1-2	TRBD1	TGTGCCAGCAGTTACGGACAGGTCTATGGCTACACCTTC	CASSYGQVYGYTF
TRBV4-3	.	TRBJ1-2	TRBD1	TGCGCCAGCAGCCAAGACACAGGGGTTGGTGGCTACACCTTC	CASSQDTGVGGYTF
TRBV5-1	.	TRBJ1-1	TRBD1	TGCGCCAGCAGCTTGGCTCGGGACAGGGGAACTGAAGCTTTCTTT	CASSLARDRGTEAFF
TRBV5-6	.	TRBJ2-5	.	TGTGCCAGCAGCTTGTCACGGACAGCGAAAGAGACCCAGTACTTC	CASSLSRTAKETQYF
TRBV5-6	.	TRBJ1-1	.	TGTGCCAGCAGCTGGATCACAGTGAACACTGAAGCTTTCTTT	CASSWITVNTEAFF
TRBV6-6	.	TRBJ2-7	.	TGTGCCAGCAGTCCCCTCTACGAGCAGTACTTC	CASSPLYEQYF
TRBV7-9	.	TRBJ1-6	.	TGTGCCAGCAGCTCCCGGGACATCTCCTATAATTCACCCCTCCACTTT	CASSSRDISYNSPLHF
TRBV30	.	TRBJ1-2	.	TGTGCCTGGAGTGAGACAGGAGGCTACACCTTC	CAWSETGGYTF
TRBV2	.	TRBJ1-5	TRBD1	TGTGCCAGCAGTCGACAGGGGAACAATCAGCCCCAGCATTTT	CASSRQGNNQPQHF
TRBV9	.	TRBJ2-2	TRBD2	TGTGCCAGCAGCGTAGTTGCGGGAGGCCCAACCGGGGAGCTGTTTTTT	CASSVVAGGPTGELFF